The TCR beta chain under discussion was sequenced for a study of metastatic and nonmetastatic thyroid tumors. Study-wide results and caveats: The reported finding was significantly higher TCR beta diversity in malignant thyroid tumors relative to benign nodules, in blood and tumor.

All patients reached thyroid surgery having received no treatment beforehand. At least ten counts were recorded for this clone. Its antigen is undetermined. Using MiXCR, TCRdb re-called clones from the PCR reads. The sample contains tens of thousands of clones, roughly 15% of which appear only once. This CDR3 comprises 10 residues. V was clipped by 8 bases and J by 5 bases, with 4 bases between them. The germline gives CDR1 MNHEY, CDR2 SMNVEV (reference sequence). The sample was blood. The source of this sequence is a female donor with papillary thyroid cancer or a benign thyroid nodule (not recorded which). Some clones in this sample may be carry-over from other donors' samples. This chain links TRBV27 with TRBJ1-5, with D uncertain. CDR3 residues: CASGYQPQHF. CDR3 sequence (DNA): TGTGCCAGCGGGTATCAGCCCCAGCATTTT.